Each of the 9 T cell receptor beta chains below was sequenced from the same sample in a study of metastatic and nonmetastatic thyroid tumors. Each patient went into thyroid surgery without having received any treatment. Using MiXCR, TCRdb re-called clones from the PCR reads. The sample contains roughly 98,000 clones, under 15% of which appear only once. Sequences were obtained from blood. These receptors all come from a female donor with papillary thyroid cancer or a benign thyroid nodule (not recorded which). Some clones in this sample may be carry-over from other donors' samples.

At least ten counts were recorded for this clone. This rearrangement joins TRBV6-1 to TRBJ1-1; no clear D gene. Germline loops: CDR1 MNHNS, CDR2 SASEGT. Trimming stripped 5 bases from V and 0 bases from J, with 10 bases between. The CDR3 consists of 14 residues. The CDR3, as DNA: TGTGCCAGCAGTCCCCGCATAATGAACACTGAAGCTTTCTTT. Its protein is CASSPRIMNTEAFF.

This clone is a singleton in its sample. The rearrangement uses TRBV4-2 and TRBJ1-5; D uncertain. In germline, CDR1 is LGHNA, CDR2 YNFKEQ. V gave up 3 bases and J gave up 4 bases, with 7 bases separating them. The CDR3 sequence is 13 residues long. CDR3 coding DNA: TGTGCCAGCAGCCAGTCGGGTAATCAGCCCCAGCATTTT. As protein: CASSQSGNQPQHF.

In its sample, this clone was seen many times. CDR3 coding DNA: TGCGCCAGCAGCCATCCCTTGAGGCAGGGGCGCAACTATGGCTACACCTTC. This gives the protein CASSHPLRQGRNYGYTF. The rearrangement joins TRBV4-1 to TRBJ1-2; D perhaps matches TRBD1 (6 bases). CDR1 is MGHRA and CDR2 is YSYEKL in the germline V gene. The CDR3 covers 17 residues. V lost 3 bases, J lost 2 bases, and 19 bases lay in between.

This clone has only a few counts. Given a much more abundant clone one base away, this may be a read error. The J gene is TRBJ1-1, the V gene TRBV7-9, with D uncertain. CDR3 length: 12 residues. V lost 1 base, J lost 7 bases, and 7 bases lay in between. Germline values: CDR1 SEHNR, CDR2 FQNEAQ (reference sequence). CDR3 bases: TGTGCCAGCAGCTTAGTAGAAGATGAAGCTTTCTTT. Translating it yields CASSLVEDEAFF.

Remarks on this clone: Being one base from a much bigger clone, this may be a read error. The chain recombines TRBV4-1 with TRBJ2-1; either TRBD1 or TRBD2 may supply D (5 bases each). Germline-derived CDR1 and CDR2 are MGHRA and YSYEKL. CDR3 length: 16 residues. Written as DNA, the CDR3 is TGCGCCAGCAGCCTCATCGCCGGGACGTTTAACAATGATCAGTTCTTC. It encodes CASSLIAGTFNNDQFF.

This clone was detected many times. This chain joins TRBV7-2 and TRBJ2-3, with a possible D match to TRBD1 (5 bases). Trimming pared 5 bases from V and 0 bases from J, leaving 9 bases between. CDR1 SGHTA and CDR2 FQGNSA come from the germline V gene. The CDR3 extends over 14 amino acids. The CDR3 DNA reads as TGTGCCAGCAGCAGTTACAGGAGCACAGATACGCAGTATTTT. Translated, it gives CASSSYRSTDTQYF.

This chain connects TRBV6-1 to TRBJ2-7; D may be TRBD1 (5 bases). The V and J ends lost 4 bases and 0 bases respectively, with 13 bases between them. This CDR3 contains 15 residues. Germline assignment: CDR1 MNHNS and CDR2 SASEGT. DNA of the CDR3: TGTGCCAGCAGTGTACAGGCGGAAAGCTCCTACGAGCAGTACGTC. Residues: CASSVQAESSYEQYV.

This clone was counted at least ten times. Other nucleotide sequences from this sample produce the same CDR3. This rearrangement joins TRBV30 to TRBJ2-2; 9 bases fit TRBD2. The CDR3 length is 17 residues. Germline V gives CDR1 GTSNPN, CDR2 SVGIG (reference sequence). V was pared by 0 bases and J by 5 bases, with 10 bases of the junction left unmatched. CDR3 protein: CAWSVGRGTSQTGELFF. The CDR3 DNA is TGTGCCTGGAGTGTAGGAAGGGGGACTAGCCAAACCGGGGAGCTGTTTTTT.

This chain links TRBV5-1 with TRBJ1-3; D may be TRBD1 (5 bases). The CDR3 spans 17 residues. V was shortened by 4 bases and J by 0 bases, with 17 bases between the two germline ends. Germline V lookup: CDR1 SGHRS, CDR2 YFSETQ. The CDR3: CASSPRGRQPSGNTIYF. The CDR3 DNA reads TGCGCCAGCAGCCCCCGAGGGAGACAGCCCTCTGGAAACACCATATATTTT. Full variable domain (outside the CDR3, taken from reference TRBV5-1 and TRBJ1-3): KAGVTQTPRYLIKTRGQQVTLSCSPISGHRSVSWYQQTPGQGLQFLFEYFSETQRNKGNFPGRFSGRQFSNSRSEMNVSTLELGDSALYLCASSPRGRQPSGNTIYFGEGSWLTVV.